Listed below are T cell receptor beta chains from one sample, sequenced in a study of radiotherapy plus CTLA-4 blockade in lung cancer. Assay used: immunoSEQ multiplex PCR; TCRdb lists only in-frame clones, some missing. There are roughly 50,000 clones in the sample; approximately 76% occur only once, and approximately 12% lies in the top ten. This material consisted of peripheral blood, taken from a patient treated with radiotherapy plus ipilimumab. Every receptor here comes from a human donor with non-small cell lung cancer who had stable disease on radiotherapy plus ipilimumab. Both conserved end residues are part of each CDR3. Fields, in order: J gene, clone size, D gene, V gene, CDR3 protein, CDR3 DNA. The D gene is left open where the match is weak. For some rows the clone size is stated as once, few or many, or as a class when expanded; others skip it.

j_gene: TRBJ1-1; abundance: NA; d_gene: NA; v_gene: TRBV4-2; CDR3aa: CASSHGQRNTEAFF; CDR3nt: TGTGCCAGCAGCCACGGACAGAGGAACACTGAAGCTTTCTTT
j_gene: TRBJ1-2; abundance: NA; d_gene: NA; v_gene: TRBV9; CDR3aa: CASSSSGRADYGYTF; CDR3nt: TGTGCCAGCAGCTCTAGCGGCAGGGCTGACTATGGCTACACCTTC
j_gene: TRBJ2-3; abundance: once; d_gene: TRBD2; v_gene: TRBV6-5; CDR3aa: CASSLSGGASDTQYF; CDR3nt: TGTGCCAGCAGTTTAAGCGGGGGGGCCTCAGATACGCAGTATTTT
j_gene: TRBJ1-6; abundance: NA; d_gene: NA; v_gene: TRBV7-8; CDR3aa: CASSLQSRGGLHF; CDR3nt: TGTGCCAGCAGCTTACAGAGCCGGGGGGGCCTCCACTTT
j_gene: TRBJ2-2; abundance: NA; d_gene: NA; v_gene: TRBV5-6; CDR3aa: CASSLSGGFGAGELFF; CDR3nt: TGTGCCAGCAGCTTGTCCGGGGGCTTCGGGGCCGGGGAGCTGTTTTTT
j_gene: TRBJ1-2; abundance: NA; d_gene: TRBD1; v_gene: TRBV27; CDR3aa: CASSEFTPAGQDSGYTF; CDR3nt: TGTGCCAGCAGCGAATTCACACCCGCGGGACAGGACTCTGGCTACACCTTC
j_gene: TRBJ2-5; abundance: NA; d_gene: NA; v_gene: TRBV7-9; CDR3aa: CASSSPRDSGREKQGTQYF; CDR3nt: TGTGCCAGCAGCTCCCCCCGGGACTCGGGAAGAGAAAAGCAGGGGACCCAGTACTTC
j_gene: TRBJ1-1; abundance: medium-sized; d_gene: NA; v_gene: TRBV6-6; CDR3aa: CASIPDRPITEAFF; CDR3nt: TGTGCCAGCATCCCGGACAGACCTATCACTGAAGCTTTCTTT
j_gene: TRBJ1-1; abundance: NA; d_gene: NA; v_gene: TRBV5-6; CDR3aa: CASSPPMGAGSNTEAFF; CDR3nt: TGTGCCAGCAGCCCGCCCATGGGGGCTGGATCGAACACTGAAGCTTTCTTT
j_gene: TRBJ2-5; abundance: NA; d_gene: TRBD1; v_gene: TRBV27; CDR3aa: CASSFEGQGETQYF; CDR3nt: TGTGCCAGCAGTTTCGAAGGACAGGGAGAGACCCAGTACTTC
j_gene: TRBJ1-1; abundance: NA; d_gene: NA; v_gene: TRBV11-2; CDR3aa: CASSLEVPDEAFF; CDR3nt: TGTGCCAGCAGCTTAGAGGTTCCGGATGAAGCTTTCTTT
j_gene: TRBJ2-7; abundance: NA; d_gene: NA; v_gene: TRBV7-6; CDR3aa: CASSPLDSSYEQYF; CDR3nt: TGTGCCAGCAGCCCCCTCGACAGCTCCTACGAGCAGTACTTC
j_gene: TRBJ2-6; abundance: NA; d_gene: NA; v_gene: TRBV6-5; CDR3aa: CASSDRSGANVLTF; CDR3nt: TGTGCCAGCAGTGATCGCTCTGGGGCCAACGTCCTGACTTTC
j_gene: TRBJ2-3; abundance: once; d_gene: TRBD1; v_gene: TRBV5-6; CDR3aa: CASQGAQTDTQYF; CDR3nt: TGTGCCAGCCAGGGGGCGCAGACAGATACGCAGTATTTT
j_gene: TRBJ2-5; abundance: NA; d_gene: NA; v_gene: TRBV4-2; CDR3aa: CASSQDGLTGQETQYF; CDR3nt: TGTGCCAGCAGCCAAGACGGGTTAACAGGGCAAGAGACCCAGTACTTC
j_gene: TRBJ2-1; abundance: NA; d_gene: TRBD2; v_gene: TRBV11-2; CDR3aa: CASSQKLAGANEQFF; CDR3nt: TGTGCCAGCAGCCAAAAGCTAGCGGGGGCGAATGAGCAGTTCTTC